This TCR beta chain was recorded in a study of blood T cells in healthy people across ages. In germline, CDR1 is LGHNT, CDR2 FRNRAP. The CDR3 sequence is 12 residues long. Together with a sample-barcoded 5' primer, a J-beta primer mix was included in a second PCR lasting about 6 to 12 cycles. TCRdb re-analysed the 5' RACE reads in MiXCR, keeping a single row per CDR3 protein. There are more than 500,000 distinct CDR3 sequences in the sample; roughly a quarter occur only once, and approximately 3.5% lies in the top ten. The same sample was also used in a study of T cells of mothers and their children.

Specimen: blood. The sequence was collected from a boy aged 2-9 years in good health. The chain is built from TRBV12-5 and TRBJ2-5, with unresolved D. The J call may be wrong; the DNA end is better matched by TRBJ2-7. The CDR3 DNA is TGTGCTAGTGGTTTTAGCTCCTACGAGCAGTACTTC. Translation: CASGFSSYEQYF.